The text below deals with one T cell receptor (beta chain). Its specificity is unknown. The sample comes from a study of cytomegalovirus exposure and HLA in healthy donors. On the study more broadly: Per a later analysis, the roughly 700 first-cohort and some 130 validation repertoires shared one platform. Overall study results and limits: The authors enumerated 150 to 200 TCR beta chains as linked to cytomegalovirus.

The repertoire was sequenced with immunoSEQ multiplex PCR; TCRdb's copy has only in-frame clones and lacks some. The table lists about 75,000 clones, 85% of them singletons, with about 3% in the top ten. This CDR3 is 16 amino acids long. Germline CDR1 and CDR2: MGHDK and SYGVNS. V was clipped by 4 bases and J by 4 bases, with 16 bases between them. Sequenced sample: PBMCs. The TCR originated in a man aged 25 to 40 in good health and CMV-seronegative. The genes are TRBV25-1 and TRBJ2-2; D may be TRBD2 (7 bases). The CDR3 region has the DNA TGTGCCAGCAGTGTCATTGGGGGGGCGCGCACCGGGGAGCTGTTTTTT. Protein sequence: CASSVIGGARTGELFF.